The 26 T cell receptor beta chains given below trace back to one sample, sequenced in a study of beta chain features in type 1 diabetes. TCRB transcripts that were expressed got sequenced, as all of the isolated RNA had been reverse transcribed. Only in-frame clones appear in the TCRdb table, and some are missing; sequencing was by immunoSEQ multiplex PCR. The sample has 250,000 to 300,000 clones, roughly 13% seen once. Their recognized antigens are unknown. General observations from the study: Shorter TCRB CDR3s, moderately but significantly so, marked every one of the four CD4+ subsets in Type 1 diabetes patients.

Sequenced: naive CD4+ T cells from blood. The receptors come from a man aged 30 to 39 with type 1 diabetes.

The chain links TRBV18 to TRBJ2-5, with 10 bases that match TRBD1. Germline CDR1 KGHSH, CDR2 LQKENI. The CDR3 sequence is 13 residues long. J was trimmed by 4 bases and V by 4 bases; bases with no gene match: 0. The CDR3 DNA is TGTGCCAGCTCACGACAGGGGGCAGAGACCCAGTACTTC. This codes for CASSRQGAETQYF.

This clone has a handful of counts. The chain couples TRBV30 to TRBJ2-3; tentative D call: TRBD2 (6 bases). The V gene's germline CDR1 is GTSNPN and CDR2 SVGIG (reference sequence). Trimming took 2 bases from V and 5 from J, leaving 17 bases between them. CDR3 length: 15 amino acids. The CDR3 nucleotides are TGTGCCTGGAGTACGGGGACTCCCGCAGGAGATACGCAGTATTTT. Its protein is CAWSTGTPAGDTQYF.

The chain recombines TRBV5-1 with TRBJ2-3, with no clear D. The germline CDR1 and CDR2 sequences are SGHRS and YFSETQ. V was pared by 1 base and J by 5 bases, with 8 bases between. CDR3 size: 13 residues. CDR3 nucleotides: TGCGCCAGCAGCTTGCTGCTACGAGATACGCAGTATTTT. Translated, it gives CASSLLLRDTQYF. The variable domain in full, with the rest retrieved from reference TRBV5-1 and TRBJ2-3, is KAGVTQTPRYLIKTRGQQVTLSCSPISGHRSVSWYQQTPGQGLQFLFEYFSETQRNKGNFPGRFSGRQFSNSRSEMNVSTLELGDSALYLCASSLLLRDTQYFGPGTRLTVL.

This clone came up a few times. The chain recombines TRBV7-3 with TRBJ2-3; D is unclear. The CDR3 totals 14 residues. The germline CDR1 and CDR2 sequences are SGHTA and FQGTGA. The ends were cut back, 4 bases at V and 1 base at J, with 9 bases in the middle. The CDR3 DNA is TGTGCCAGCAGCTCAAAGCGCCGCACAGATACGCAGTATTTT. It codes for CASSSKRRTDTQYF.

V is TRBV5-1 and J is TRBJ2-3; 8 nucleotides match TRBD2. CDR3 length: 15 residues. Losses at the gene ends were 0 bases for V and 3 bases for J; bases not matched to a gene: 3. Per the germline V gene, CDR1 is SGHRS and CDR2 is YFSETQ. CDR3 DNA: TGCGCCAGCAGCTTGGCCGGGAGGGCGACAGATACGCAGTATTTT. It encodes CASSLAGRATDTQYF.

This clone appeared a few times. The V call is TRBV2, the J call TRBJ1-2; 10 bases agree with TRBD1. V shed 6 bases and J 8 bases; nucleotides not matched to a gene: 6. Per germline, CDR1 SNHLY and CDR2 FYNNEI. This CDR3 spans 13 amino acids. In DNA form, the CDR3 reads TGTGCCAGCAGGCAGACAGGGGGCGAGGGCTACACCTTC. It encodes CASRQTGGEGYTF. Combining the CDR3 with reference TRBV2 and TRBJ1-2 gives the whole variable domain EPEVTQTPSHQVTQMGQEVILRCVPISNHLYFYWYRQILGQKVEFLVSFYNNEISEKSEIFDDQFSVERPDGSNFTLKIRSTKLEDSAMYFCASRQTGGEGYTFGSGTRLTVV.

The chain joins TRBV4-1 to TRBJ2-5; TRBD1 aligns across 7 bases. Germline V CDR1 and CDR2: MGHRA, YSYEKL. The CDR3 is 14 residues long. V shed 8 bases, J shed 2 bases, and the junction held 8 bases outside the gene matches. CDR3 coding DNA: TGCGCCAGCGGCCGGGACAGAGCTCAAGAGACCCAGTACTTC. Its translation: CASGRDRAQETQYF.

The genes are TRBV27 and TRBJ2-2, with a tentative D call TRBD1 (6 bases). The germline V gene encodes CDR1 MNHEY and CDR2 SMNVEV (reference sequence). This CDR3 is built from 14 residues. The V end was cut by 5 bases, the J end by 3 bases, with 10 bases between. CDR3 sequence (DNA): TGTGCCAGCAGTCTCTACAGGGACACCGGGGAGCTGTTTTTT. Translated, it gives CASSLYRDTGELFF.

This clone has a handful of counts. J is TRBJ2-7 and V is TRBV27, with D uncertain. V lost 0 bases and J 10 bases, leaving 7 bases between the germline ends. Germline loops: CDR1 MNHEY, CDR2 SMNVEV (reference sequence). This CDR3 has 11 residues. In nucleotides, the CDR3 is TGTGCCAGCAGTTTATCCCCAGGACAGTACTTC. Translated, it gives CASSLSPGQYF.

J is TRBJ2-7 and V is TRBV19; weak D call: TRBD2 (6 bases). The CDR3 runs to 11 residues. From germline, CDR1 is LNHDA and CDR2 SQIVND (reference sequence). V was pared by 3 bases and J by 6 bases, with 6 bases between. The CDR3 DNA reads as TGTGCCAGTAGTATGGAGGGCGAGCAGTACTTC. This gives the protein CASSMEGEQYF.

This clone has more than one count but fewer than ten. The rearrangement links TRBV7-9 to TRBJ1-1; TRBD1 agrees at 7 bases. V lost 3 bases and J lost 9; bases outside the gene matches: 7. The germline gives CDR1 SEHNR, CDR2 FQNEAQ (reference sequence). The CDR3 consists of 13 residues. CDR3 region: CASSFTGEAKAFF. Written as DNA, the CDR3 is TGTGCCAGCAGCTTCACAGGGGAAGCCAAAGCTTTCTTT. Supplemented by reference TRBV7-9 and TRBJ1-1, the full variable domain reads DTGVSQNPRHKITKRGQNVTFRCDPISEHNRLYWYRQTLGQGPEFLTYFQNEAQLEKSRLLSDRFSAERPKGSFSTLEIQRTEQGDSAMYLCASSFTGEAKAFFGQGTRLTVV.

The V and J genes are TRBV29-1 and TRBJ2-2; TRBD1 aligns across 8 bases. V gave up 7 bases and J gave up 1 base; unmatched junction bases: 5. The germline V gene has CDR1 SQVTM and CDR2 ANQGSEA. The CDR3 is 14 residues long. DNA of the CDR3: TGCAGCGCCTTCGGGACAGGGAACACCGGGGAGCTGTTTTTT. This gives the protein CSAFGTGNTGELFF.

The rearrangement links TRBV27 to TRBJ2-7; D perhaps matches TRBD2 (5 bases). The V end was cut by 6 bases, the J end by 4 bases, with 13 bases between. CDR3 size: 13 residues. CDR1 and CDR2 (germline): MNHEY, SMNVEV (reference sequence). CDR3 sequence reads: CASSPAGLYEQYF. CDR3 nucleotides: TGTGCCAGCAGCCCTGCGGGTTTGTACGAGCAGTACTTC.

V usage is TRBV29-1 and J usage is TRBJ1-1; TRBD1 is a possible D gene (6 bases). Trimming took 2 bases from V and 0 from J, leaving 7 bases between them. Germline V gives CDR1 SQVTM, CDR2 ANQGSEA. The CDR3 extends over 13 amino acids. In DNA, the CDR3 is TGCAGCGTTGAAAGGGGGTTGAACACTGAAGCTTTCTTT. Translation gives CSVERGLNTEAFF.

This clone has a handful of counts. V and J are TRBV20-1 and TRBJ2-1; no reliable D call. V was trimmed by 1 base and J by 5 bases, leaving 3 bases between them. CDR1 and CDR2 (germline): DFQATT, SNEGSKA (reference sequence). The CDR3 extends over 11 amino acids. The CDR3 nucleotides are TGCAGTGCTAGAGCGGACAATGAGCAGTTCTTC. It specifies CSARADNEQFF.

The V and J genes are TRBV18 and TRBJ2-6; 9 bases map to TRBD2. V dropped 3 bases and J dropped 3; count of bases not matched to a gene: 6. The germline V gene encodes CDR1 KGHSH and CDR2 LQKENI. The CDR3 totals 17 residues. The CDR3 sequence is CASSPGVAGDGANVLTF. The CDR3, as DNA: TGTGCCAGCTCACCGGGTGTAGCGGGAGATGGGGCCAACGTCCTGACTTTC.

This clone was seen more than once but under ten times. CDR3 sequence (DNA): TGTGCCAGCGCCCGACGGGGTGGGCTCACAGATACGCAGTATTTT. It codes for CASARRGGLTDTQYF. The chain uses TRBV5-4 and TRBJ2-3, with D tentatively TRBD2 (5 bases). CDR1 and CDR2 (germline): SGHNT, YYREEE (reference sequence). The V gene lost 7 bases and the J gene lost 2 bases, with 17 bases spanning the gap. CDR3 size: 15 residues.

As to this clone: Other DNA sequences from this sample encode an identical CDR3 as well. V is TRBV9 and J is TRBJ1-2; 7 bases line up with TRBD1. V shed 0 bases, J shed 2 bases, and the junction held 4 bases outside the gene matches. The CDR3 extends over 15 amino acids. Looked up from germline, CDR1 is SGDLS and CDR2 is YYNGEE. CDR3 DNA: TGTGCCAGCAGCGTAGGACAGGGCGCGAACTATGGCTACACCTTC. Its protein is CASSVGQGANYGYTF.

This clone was observed a handful of times. V is TRBV4-2 and J is TRBJ2-7; TRBD2 agrees at 11 bases. In germline, CDR1 is LGHNA, CDR2 YNFKEQ. CDR3 length: 16 residues. J lost 5 bases, V lost 0 bases, and 6 bases had no gene match. The CDR3 nucleotides are TGTGCCAGCAGCCAAGAATTAGCGGGAGGGCCAAACGAGCAGTACTTC. Translated: CASSQELAGGPNEQYF.

This clone was counted a few times. The rearrangement links TRBV7-2 to TRBJ2-1, with D possibly being TRBD2 (6 bases). Per the germline V gene, CDR1 is SGHTA and CDR2 is FQGNSA. Trimming cost V 1 base and J 12 bases, with 22 bases left between them. The CDR3 is 16 residues long. The CDR3 region is CASSLESGRKVGGQFF. The CDR3 DNA sequence: TGTGCCAGCAGCTTAGAGTCGGGGAGGAAGGTCGGGGGGCAGTTCTTC.

J is TRBJ2-3 and V is TRBV9; D not certain. Trimming shortened V by 2 bases and J by 2 bases, and 6 bases separated the two germline ends. The germline CDR1 and CDR2 sequences are SGDLS and YYNGEE. This CDR3 has 13 amino acids. CDR3 residues: CASSVAATDTQYF. The CDR3 DNA follows: TGTGCCAGCAGCGTGGCCGCCACAGATACGCAGTATTTT.

Only a few counts were recorded for this clone. The chain uses TRBV5-4 and TRBJ2-1, with D possibly TRBD1 on 5 matching bases. With 4 bases removed from V and 1 base from J, the gap between germline ends came to 15 bases. This CDR3 region has 16 residues. Germline loops: CDR1 SGHNT, CDR2 YYREEE (reference sequence). The CDR3 nucleotides read TGTGCCAGCAGCCCCACCCAGACAGTGTCCTACAATGAGCAGTTCTTC. Protein sequence: CASSPTQTVSYNEQFF.

This clone was counted between two and nine times. This chain links TRBV6-1 with TRBJ1-5, with unresolved D. The CDR3 covers 11 residues. V was shortened by 3 bases and J by 15 bases, with 12 bases between the two germline ends. Per the germline V gene, CDR1 is MNHNS and CDR2 is SASEGT. The DNA for the CDR3 is TGTGCCAGCAGTGACTGGGCAGTTGGGCATTTT. Amino acid sequence: CASSDWAVGHF.

This clone showed up just a few times. The chain combines TRBV6-1 with TRBJ1-5; D unclear. This CDR3 is built from 15 residues. The V end was cut by 1 base, the J end by 1 base, with 8 bases between. The V gene's germline CDR1 is MNHNS and CDR2 SASEGT. The CDR3 coding sequence is TGTGCCAGCAGTGAAGTCGGTGCCAGCAATCAGCCCCAGCATTTT. Translated: CASSEVGASNQPQHF.

The chain uses TRBV5-6 and TRBJ1-5, with no clear D. Germline V lookup: CDR1 SGHDT, CDR2 YYEEEE. Deletions cut 1 base from V and 7 bases from J, with 9 bases between. The CDR3 covers 13 residues. CDR3 DNA: TGTGCCAGCAGCTTGTCCCCTAAGCAGCCCCAGCATTTT. Its translation is CASSLSPKQPQHF.

This clone occurred a few times. The V gene is TRBV9, the J gene TRBJ2-1, with D possibly matching TRBD1 (5 bases). Germline CDR1 is SGDLS and CDR2 is YYNGEE. V was cut by 0 bases and J by 10 bases, with 11 bases left in between. The CDR3 totals 13 residues. The DNA for the CDR3 is TGTGCCAGCAGCGTAGCTAGGGGTCAGGAGCAGTTCTTC. Protein sequence: CASSVARGQEQFF.